This is a list of T cell receptor beta chains from one sample in a study of CD8 T cells in Susac syndrome. TCRdb itself ran the immunoSEQ multiplex PCR reads through MiXCR, one entry per CDR3 protein. The sample holds about 200,000 distinct CDR3 sequences, almost 96% seen once. The sequencing input was CD4+ T cells from PBMCs. Source of these receptors: a human donor with multiple sclerosis. CDR3s include the opening cysteine and the closing phenylalanine or tryptophan. D genes are given only for firm matches. Some rows have no size entry. The others give once, few or many, or a class for an expanded clone.

V gene,J gene,D gene,clone size,CDR3 protein,CDR3 DNA
TRBV12-5,TRBJ1-1,TRBD1,-,CASGLFPGTGGLPNTEAFF,TGTGCTAGTGGTTTGTTCCCCGGGACAGGGGGACTTCCGAACACTGAAGCTTTCTTT
TRBV7-2,TRBJ2-7,-,-,CASSSLGEQYF,TGTGCCAGCAGCTCGTTGGGAGAGCAGTACTTC
TRBV20-1,TRBJ1-1,TRBD1,-,CSAPGQGGNTEAFF,TGCAGTGCACCGGGACAGGGGGGGAACACTGAAGCTTTCTTT
TRBV9,TRBJ1-5,TRBD1,-,CASSVGIRGDQPQHF,TGTGCCAGCAGCGTAGGGATCAGGGGGGATCAGCCCCAGCATTTT
TRBV29-1,TRBJ2-5,-,-,CSVLDIQETQYF,TGCAGCGTTCTAGACATCCAAGAGACCCAGTACTTC
TRBV7-2,TRBJ2-3,-,-,CASSFVRGRTDTQYF,TGTGCCAGCAGTTTTGTCCGGGGGCGCACAGATACGCAGTATTTT
TRBV7-2,TRBJ2-7,-,-,CASSLGSGREQYF,TGTGCCAGCAGCTTAGGGTCGGGCAGGGAGCAGTACTTC
TRBV5-4,TRBJ2-2,TRBD1,-,CASSPRGQGSTNTGELFF,TGTGCCAGCAGCCCTCGGGGACAGGGTTCAACGAACACCGGGGAGCTGTTTTTT
TRBV30,TRBJ1-2,TRBD1,once,CAWSPTGRGSGYTF,TGTGCCTGGAGTCCGACAGGGCGAGGGAGCGGCTACACCTTC
TRBV9,TRBJ1-1,TRBD1,-,CASSAGQLNTEAFF,TGTGCCAGCAGCGCGGGACAGCTGAACACTGAAGCTTTCTTT
TRBV15,TRBJ2-2,-,-,CATSRGPGNTGELFF,TGTGCCACCAGCAGAGGACCCGGGAACACCGGGGAGCTGTTTTTT
TRBV5-1,TRBJ2-1,TRBD2,-,CASSLRAGEYNEQFF,TGCGCCAGCAGCTTGAGAGCGGGGGAATACAATGAGCAGTTCTTC
TRBV9,TRBJ2-6,TRBD1,-,CASSSGTGEPPTF,TGTGCCAGCAGCTCCGGGACAGGGGAACCTCCTACTTTC
TRBV4-2,TRBJ2-1,TRBD1,once,CASSQPGQGNYNEQFF,TGTGCCAGCAGTCAGCCTGGACAGGGAAATTACAATGAGCAGTTCTTC
TRBV9,TRBJ1-1,-,-,CASSPRGARDTEAFF,TGTGCCAGCAGCCCAAGAGGGGCCAGGGACACTGAAGCTTTCTTT
TRBV24-1,TRBJ1-1,-,-,CATFDFTTGLNTEAFF,TGTGCCACCTTCGACTTTACAACAGGGTTGAACACTGAAGCTTTCTTT
TRBV30,TRBJ1-2,TRBD1,-,CASTGTGIYGYTF,TGTGCCTCGACCGGGACAGGAATCTATGGCTACACCTTC
TRBV2,TRBJ2-1,TRBD1,-,CASGNRDRYFNEQFF,TGTGCCAGCGGGAACCGGGACAGATACTTCAATGAGCAGTTCTTC
TRBV5-1,TRBJ1-6,-,-,CASSPGRDGMSSYNSPLHF,TGCGCCAGCAGCCCGGGCCGGGACGGGATGAGCTCCTATAATTCACCCCTCCACTTT
TRBV4-2,TRBJ1-4,-,-,CASSQAVQWATNEKLFF,TGTGCCAGCAGCCAAGCCGTACAGTGGGCAACTAATGAAAAACTGTTTTTT
TRBV6-2/TRBV6-3,TRBJ2-1,-,-,CASTEPGGLNEQFF,TGTGCCAGCACCGAGCCGGGGGGCCTCAATGAGCAGTTCTTC
TRBV6-5,TRBJ2-7,TRBD1,-,CASSTAGGLSAEQYF,TGTGCCAGCAGTACCGCAGGGGGCTTGTCGGCCGAGCAGTACTTC
TRBV30,TRBJ2-7,-,-,CAWSPTGYEQYF,TGTGCCTGGAGTCCTACCGGCTACGAGCAGTACTTC